These T cell receptor beta chains were read from a single sample in a study of blood T cells in healthy people across ages. TCRdb called the 5' RACE reads again in MiXCR, with one record for every CDR3 protein. The sample records 540,000 or so distinct CDR3 sequences, nearly 25% being singletons. These data are also associated with another study on T cells of mothers and their children.

The sample taken for sequencing was blood. The receptors here all came from a boy between 10 and 17 years old in good health. The CDR3 runs from the conserved cysteine through the conserved F or W. A D gene is named only where the DNA matches it firmly. Some rows mark clone size as missing; the rest say once, few, many or name a class of expanded clone.

clone_size: NA
v_call: TRBV28
d_call: NA
j_call: TRBJ2-4
cdr3_aa: CASSLYQGAKNIQYF
cdr3_nt: TGTGCCAGCAGTTTGTATCAAGGGGCCAAAAACATTCAGTACTTC

clone_size: NA
v_call: TRBV29-1
d_call: TRBD1
j_call: TRBJ1-2
cdr3_aa: CSVQTGINYGYTF
cdr3_nt: TGCAGCGTTCAGACAGGGATTAACTATGGCTACACCTTC

clone_size: NA
v_call: TRBV10-3
d_call: TRBD1
j_call: TRBJ1-2
cdr3_aa: CAISEIGQGNYGYTF
cdr3_nt: TGTGCCATCAGTGAGATCGGACAGGGAAACTATGGCTACACCTTC

clone_size: NA
v_call: TRBV10-3
d_call: TRBD2
j_call: TRBJ2-3
cdr3_aa: CAIRYGTSADTQYF
cdr3_nt: TGTGCCATCAGATACGGGACTAGTGCAGATACGCAGTATTTT

clone_size: NA
v_call: TRBV20-1
d_call: NA
j_call: TRBJ2-1
cdr3_aa: CSAREGLLYNEQFF
cdr3_nt: TGCAGTGCTAGGGAAGGGCTCCTCTACAATGAGCAGTTCTTC

clone_size: few
v_call: TRBV5-1
d_call: NA
j_call: TRBJ1-4
cdr3_aa: CASSPGPKGLTEKLFF
cdr3_nt: TGCGCCAGCAGCCCGGGACCTAAGGGCCTAACCGAAAAACTGTTTTTT

clone_size: NA
v_call: TRBV5-1
d_call: TRBD1
j_call: TRBJ1-4
cdr3_aa: CASSIGQGGEKLFF
cdr3_nt: TGCGCCAGCAGCATCGGACAGGGGGGTGAAAAACTGTTTTTT

clone_size: few
v_call: TRBV7-3
d_call: NA
j_call: TRBJ2-7
cdr3_aa: CASSLSRPGLLEQYF
cdr3_nt: TGTGCCAGCAGCTTAAGTCGGCCAGGTTTACTGGAGCAGTACTTC

clone_size: NA
v_call: TRBV6-1
d_call: NA
j_call: TRBJ2-2
cdr3_aa: CASRGELGELFF
cdr3_nt: TGTGCCAGCAGAGGGGAATTGGGGGAGCTGTTTTTT

clone_size: NA
v_call: TRBV4-3
d_call: NA
j_call: TRBJ2-5
cdr3_aa: CASSQDFLAAWETQYF
cdr3_nt: TGCGCCAGCAGCCAAGATTTCCTAGCTGCCTGGGAGACCCAGTACTTC

clone_size: few
v_call: TRBV4-3
d_call: TRBD2
j_call: TRBJ2-1
cdr3_aa: CASSLKVLAGSYNEQFF
cdr3_nt: TGCGCCAGCAGCCTAAAAGTACTAGCGGGGTCCTACAATGAGCAGTTCTTC

clone_size: NA
v_call: TRBV7-9
d_call: TRBD1
j_call: TRBJ2-1
cdr3_aa: CASSLLRDRGNEQFF
cdr3_nt: TGTGCCAGCAGCTTGTTGCGGGACAGGGGCAATGAGCAGTTCTTC

clone_size: NA
v_call: TRBV11-2
d_call: NA
j_call: TRBJ2-2
cdr3_aa: CASSLATPTGELFF
cdr3_nt: TGTGCCAGCAGCTTAGCGACTCCTACCGGGGAGCTGTTTTTT

clone_size: NA
v_call: TRBV9
d_call: NA
j_call: TRBJ1-3
cdr3_aa: CACSVELYDRGNTIYF
cdr3_nt: TGTGCCTGCAGCGTAGAGCTCTACGACAGAGGAAACACCATATATTTT

clone_size: NA
v_call: TRBV28
d_call: NA
j_call: TRBJ1-4
cdr3_aa: CASSSGSRTGHDF
cdr3_nt: TGTGCCAGCAGCTCTGGTTCCCGAACAGGTCATGATTTT

clone_size: NA
v_call: TRBV10-3
d_call: TRBD1
j_call: TRBJ2-7
cdr3_aa: CAISSGQGSYEQYF
cdr3_nt: TGTGCCATCAGCTCGGGACAGGGGTCCTACGAGCAGTACTTC

clone_size: NA
v_call: TRBV2
d_call: NA
j_call: TRBJ1-5
cdr3_aa: CASSEESLGNQPQHF
cdr3_nt: TGTGCCAGCAGTGAAGAATCTTTAGGGAATCAGCCCCAGCATTTT

clone_size: NA
v_call: TRBV9
d_call: TRBD2
j_call: TRBJ2-3
cdr3_aa: CASSRTPGLAGATDTQYF
cdr3_nt: TGTGCCAGCAGCAGAACGCCGGGACTAGCGGGGGCCACAGATACGCAGTATTTT

clone_size: few
v_call: TRBV7-6
d_call: NA
j_call: TRBJ2-1
cdr3_aa: CASSPNYGNEQFF
cdr3_nt: TGTGCTAGCAGCCCAAACTACGGCAATGAGCAGTTCTTC

clone_size: few
v_call: TRBV7-2
d_call: TRBD2
j_call: TRBJ2-1
cdr3_aa: CASGLFWRGGGNEQFF
cdr3_nt: TGTGCCAGCGGGCTTTTTTGGCGGGGGGGCGGAAATGAACAGTTCTTC

clone_size: NA
v_call: TRBV5-6
d_call: TRBD1
j_call: TRBJ2-7
cdr3_aa: CASSDPGQGAAREQYF
cdr3_nt: TGTGCCAGCAGCGATCCGGGACAGGGGGCAGCAAGGGAGCAGTACTTC

clone_size: NA
v_call: TRBV6-1
d_call: NA
j_call: TRBJ1-4
cdr3_aa: CASSASSSNEKLFF
cdr3_nt: TGTGCCAGCAGTGCGTCGTCCTCAAATGAAAAACTGTTTTTT

clone_size: few
v_call: TRBV3-1
d_call: NA
j_call: TRBJ1-1
cdr3_aa: CASSQDTGIAEAFF
cdr3_nt: TGTGCCAGCAGCCAAGATACAGGGATCGCTGAAGCTTTCTTT

clone_size: few
v_call: TRBV6-2/TRBV6-3
d_call: NA
j_call: TRBJ2-7
cdr3_aa: CASTYREPLSYEQYF
cdr3_nt: TGTGCCAGCACCTACCGGGAACCGCTCTCCTACGAGCAGTACTTC

clone_size: few
v_call: TRBV5-1
d_call: NA
j_call: TRBJ1-1
cdr3_aa: CASSLGTTGPEAFF
cdr3_nt: TGCGCCAGCAGCTTGGGAACCACAGGGCCTGAAGCTTTCTTT

clone_size: NA
v_call: TRBV7-3
d_call: NA
j_call: TRBJ2-1
cdr3_aa: CASSLKTGQSSYNEQFF
cdr3_nt: TGTGCCAGCAGCTTAAAGACGGGACAAAGCTCCTACAATGAGCAGTTCTTC

clone_size: few
v_call: TRBV5-4
d_call: NA
j_call: TRBJ2-1
cdr3_aa: CASRTGRASNNEQFF
cdr3_nt: TGTGCCAGCAGGACAGGCAGGGCATCTAACAATGAGCAGTTCTTC

clone_size: many
v_call: TRBV13
d_call: TRBD2
j_call: TRBJ2-1
cdr3_aa: CASSPPSGRGNEQFF
cdr3_nt: TGTGCCAGCAGCCCCCCCAGCGGGAGAGGCAATGAGCAGTTCTTC

clone_size: NA
v_call: TRBV9
d_call: NA
j_call: TRBJ1-1
cdr3_aa: CASSHTYGLNTEAFF
cdr3_nt: TGTGCCAGCAGCCACACCTACGGGTTGAACACTGAAGCTTTCTTT

clone_size: few
v_call: TRBV5-1
d_call: NA
j_call: TRBJ2-7
cdr3_aa: CASRGLKVYEQYF
cdr3_nt: TGCGCCAGCAGAGGACTGAAAGTCTACGAGCAGTACTTC

clone_size: NA
v_call: TRBV10-3
d_call: TRBD2
j_call: TRBJ2-5
cdr3_aa: CASGLAGGQETQYF
cdr3_nt: TGTGCCTCCGGACTAGCGGGGGGACAAGAGACCCAGTACTTC

clone_size: few
v_call: TRBV5-1
d_call: TRBD1
j_call: TRBJ2-7
cdr3_aa: CASSTGQNYEQYF
cdr3_nt: TGCGCCAGCAGCACGGGACAGAACTACGAGCAGTACTTC

clone_size: NA
v_call: TRBV28
d_call: NA
j_call: TRBJ2-7
cdr3_aa: CASSDRKGLYEQYF
cdr3_nt: TGTGCCAGCAGTGACAGGAAAGGGTTATACGAGCAGTACTTC

clone_size: NA
v_call: TRBV15
d_call: NA
j_call: TRBJ1-2
cdr3_aa: CATSRDEGMGYTF
cdr3_nt: TGTGCCACCAGCAGAGATGAGGGGATGGGCTACACCTTC

clone_size: NA
v_call: TRBV5-1
d_call: NA
j_call: TRBJ1-1
cdr3_aa: CASSLGRRGFLNTEAFF
cdr3_nt: TGCGCCAGCAGCTTGGGAAGACGCGGGTTTTTGAACACTGAAGCTTTCTTT

clone_size: few
v_call: TRBV2
d_call: TRBD2
j_call: TRBJ2-5
cdr3_aa: CASSEGVAGGVQETQYF
cdr3_nt: TGTGCCAGCAGTGAAGGGGTAGCGGGGGGTGTTCAAGAGACCCAGTACTTC

clone_size: few
v_call: TRBV6-5
d_call: NA
j_call: TRBJ1-2
cdr3_aa: CASSYSSDNYGYTF
cdr3_nt: TGTGCCAGCAGTTACTCTTCAGATAACTATGGCTACACCTTC

clone_size: few
v_call: TRBV6-5
d_call: TRBD1
j_call: TRBJ1-2
cdr3_aa: CASSYSDRGNGYTF
cdr3_nt: TGTGCCAGCAGTTATTCCGACAGGGGAAATGGCTACACCTTC

clone_size: NA
v_call: TRBV6-2/TRBV6-3
d_call: TRBD1
j_call: TRBJ1-5
cdr3_aa: CASIETRDRKEPWGNQPQHF
cdr3_nt: TGTGCCAGCATTGAAACCCGGGACAGGAAGGAACCTTGGGGCAATCAGCCCCAGCATTTT

clone_size: few
v_call: TRBV20-1
d_call: TRBD1
j_call: TRBJ1-1
cdr3_aa: CSARPRYRGLVEMNTEAFF
cdr3_nt: TGCAGTGCTAGACCTAGGTACAGGGGGCTTGTTGAGATGAACACTGAAGCTTTCTTT

clone_size: NA
v_call: TRBV9
d_call: NA
j_call: TRBJ2-1
cdr3_aa: CASSVGDVALSSYNEQFF
cdr3_nt: TGTGCCAGCAGCGTAGGGGACGTAGCCCTGAGCTCCTACAATGAGCAGTTCTTC

clone_size: many
v_call: TRBV5-1
d_call: NA
j_call: TRBJ2-5
cdr3_aa: CASSFSGRQETQYF
cdr3_nt: TGCGCCAGCAGCTTTTCAGGCCGACAAGAGACCCAGTACTTC

clone_size: NA
v_call: TRBV28
d_call: NA
j_call: TRBJ2-4
cdr3_aa: CASSPIGEVLDF
cdr3_nt: TGTGCCAGCAGTCCTATCGGGGAGGTTCTGGACTTC

clone_size: few
v_call: TRBV5-5
d_call: NA
j_call: TRBJ1-1
cdr3_aa: CASSLVQSKGAFF
cdr3_nt: TGTGCCAGCAGCTTGGTACAGTCCAAGGGGGCTTTCTTT

clone_size: NA
v_call: TRBV5-1
d_call: TRBD1
j_call: TRBJ1-5
cdr3_aa: CASSLSGGAQPQHF
cdr3_nt: TGCGCCAGCAGCTTGTCAGGGGGGGCTCAGCCCCAGCATTTT

clone_size: NA
v_call: TRBV29-1
d_call: NA
j_call: TRBJ2-3
cdr3_aa: CSVGGMRPTDTQYF
cdr3_nt: TGCAGCGTTGGTGGGATGCGTCCCACGGATACGCAGTATTTT

clone_size: few
v_call: TRBV28
d_call: NA
j_call: TRBJ2-7
cdr3_aa: CASSFLPGLSYEQYF
cdr3_nt: TGTGCCAGCAGTTTTCTCCCCGGGTTGTCCTACGAGCAGTACTTC

clone_size: many
v_call: TRBV28
d_call: TRBD1
j_call: TRBJ1-2
cdr3_aa: CASSSQGALGYTF
cdr3_nt: TGTGCCAGCAGTTCCCAGGGGGCGCTTGGCTACACCTTC

clone_size: NA
v_call: TRBV6-5
d_call: TRBD1
j_call: TRBJ2-5
cdr3_aa: CASSYGKGTGTEETQYF
cdr3_nt: TGTGCCAGCAGTTACGGTAAAGGGACAGGGACCGAAGAGACCCAGTACTTC

clone_size: few
v_call: TRBV6-5
d_call: TRBD2
j_call: TRBJ2-1
cdr3_aa: CASSSGTSGSKNEQFF
cdr3_nt: TGTGCCAGCAGTTCCGGGACTAGCGGGAGCAAAAATGAGCAGTTCTTC

clone_size: few
v_call: TRBV7-3
d_call: NA
j_call: TRBJ2-7
cdr3_aa: CASSLGLGGAQHEQYF
cdr3_nt: TGTGCCAGCAGCTTAGGCCTTGGGGGGGCGCAACACGAGCAGTACTTC

clone_size: few
v_call: TRBV27
d_call: TRBD2
j_call: TRBJ2-7
cdr3_aa: CASSFTGGAYEQYF
cdr3_nt: TGTGCCAGCAGTTTTACCGGGGGGGCCTACGAGCAGTACTTC

clone_size: NA
v_call: TRBV7-2
d_call: NA
j_call: TRBJ1-6
cdr3_aa: CASSEGRSRNSPLHF
cdr3_nt: TGTGCCAGCAGCGAGGGACGGTCCCGGAATTCACCCCTCCACTTT